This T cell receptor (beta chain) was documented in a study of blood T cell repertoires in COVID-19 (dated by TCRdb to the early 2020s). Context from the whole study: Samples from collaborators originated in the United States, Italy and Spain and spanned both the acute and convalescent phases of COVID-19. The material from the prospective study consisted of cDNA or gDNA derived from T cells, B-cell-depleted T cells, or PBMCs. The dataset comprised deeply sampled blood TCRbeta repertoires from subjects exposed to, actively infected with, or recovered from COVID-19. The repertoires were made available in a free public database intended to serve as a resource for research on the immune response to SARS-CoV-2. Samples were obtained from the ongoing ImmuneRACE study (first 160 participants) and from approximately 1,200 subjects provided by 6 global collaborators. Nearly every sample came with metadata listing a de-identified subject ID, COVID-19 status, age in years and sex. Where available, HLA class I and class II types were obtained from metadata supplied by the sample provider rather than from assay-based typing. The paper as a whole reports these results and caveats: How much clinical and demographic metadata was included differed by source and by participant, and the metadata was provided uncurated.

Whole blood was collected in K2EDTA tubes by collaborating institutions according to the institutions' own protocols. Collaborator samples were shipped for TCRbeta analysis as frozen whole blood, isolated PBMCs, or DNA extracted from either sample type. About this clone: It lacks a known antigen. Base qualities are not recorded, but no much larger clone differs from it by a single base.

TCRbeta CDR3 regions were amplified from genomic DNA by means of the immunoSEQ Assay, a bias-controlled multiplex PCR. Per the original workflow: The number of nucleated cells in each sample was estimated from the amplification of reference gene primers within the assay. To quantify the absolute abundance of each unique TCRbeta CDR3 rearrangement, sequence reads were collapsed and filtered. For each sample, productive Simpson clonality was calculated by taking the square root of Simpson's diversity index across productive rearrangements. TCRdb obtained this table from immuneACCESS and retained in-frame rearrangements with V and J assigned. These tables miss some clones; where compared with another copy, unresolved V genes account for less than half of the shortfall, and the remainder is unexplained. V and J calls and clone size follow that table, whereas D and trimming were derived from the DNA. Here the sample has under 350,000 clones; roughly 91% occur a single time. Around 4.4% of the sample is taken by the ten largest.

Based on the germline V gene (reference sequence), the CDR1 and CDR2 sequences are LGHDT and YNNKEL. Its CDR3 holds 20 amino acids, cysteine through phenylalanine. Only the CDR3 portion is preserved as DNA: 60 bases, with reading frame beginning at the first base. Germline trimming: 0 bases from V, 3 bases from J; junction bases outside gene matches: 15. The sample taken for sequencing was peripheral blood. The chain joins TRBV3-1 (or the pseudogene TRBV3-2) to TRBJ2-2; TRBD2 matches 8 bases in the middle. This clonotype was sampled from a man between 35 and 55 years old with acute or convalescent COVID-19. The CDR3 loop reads CASSQETPRGGLLDTGELFF. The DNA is TGTGCCAGCAGCCAAGAGACCCCCCGCGGGGGGCTATTAGACACCGGGGAGCTGTTTTTT.